Below, 20 T cell receptor beta chains from the same sample are listed, as sequenced in a study of T-cell memory formation after mild COVID-19. TCRdb re-analysed the 5' RACE reads in MiXCR, keeping a single row per CDR3 protein. In the table there are roughly 450,000 distinct CDR3 sequences, roughly 18% of which are singletons. Sequencing input: PBMCs or a T cell subset sorted from them (not recorded which). The receptors derive from a man younger than 30 who had mild COVID-19 (a few samples of this study predate the infection). Cell type and time point are not known.

The rearrangement joins TRBV5-5 to TRBJ2-2; D is unclear. Trimming took 0 bases from V and 6 from J, leaving 6 bases between them. CDR1 is SGHKS, CDR2 YYEKEE, per germline (reference sequence). The CDR3 runs to 13 residues. The CDR3 bases are TGTGCCAGCAGCTTGGCGTTCGCCGGGGAGCTGTTTTTT. Protein sequence: CASSLAFAGELFF.

The chain joins TRBV19 to TRBJ1-1; no firm D call. Trimming removed 4 bases from V and 8 bases from J, with 11 bases in between. The length of the CDR3 is 12 residues. Per the germline V gene, CDR1 is LNHDA and CDR2 is SQIVND (reference sequence). CDR3 amino acids: CASSRRPGEAFF. CDR3 in DNA: TGTGCCAGTAGTAGAAGACCGGGGGAAGCTTTCTTT.

Ten or more counts support this clonotype. The CDR3 region is CASSLLVQETQYF. In DNA, the CDR3 is TGTGCCAGCAGCTTGCTGGTCCAAGAGACCCAGTACTTC. The rearrangement uses TRBV5-6 and TRBJ2-5; D is undetermined. The germline gives CDR1 SGHDT, CDR2 YYEEEE. The CDR3 is made up of 13 amino acids. The V gene lost 1 base and the J gene lost 1 base, with 5 bases spanning the gap.

The chain uses TRBV28 and TRBJ1-1; D unresolved. Germline CDR1 MDHEN, CDR2 SYDVKM. Trimming cost V 5 bases and J 1 base, with 14 bases left between them. This CDR3 has 15 amino acids. The CDR3 sequence is CASSRREEENTEAFF. The DNA of the CDR3 is TGTGCCAGCAGTAGGCGGGAGGAGGAGAACACTGAAGCTTTCTTT.

Only a few counts were recorded for this clonotype. The gene calls are TRBV4-1 and TRBJ1-5; no definite D call. Trimming pared 0 bases from V and 0 bases from J, leaving 15 bases between. CDR1 and CDR2 from the germline V gene are MGHRA and YSYEKL. The CDR3 extends over 18 amino acids. CDR3 residues: CASSQDSRARNSNQPQHF. As DNA, the CDR3 is TGCGCCAGCAGCCAAGATTCCCGGGCGAGAAATAGCAATCAGCCCCAGCATTTT.

The chain carries TRBV7-8 and TRBJ2-7, with D possibly matching TRBD2 (6 bases). CDR3 length: 15 residues. V lost 3 bases and J 0 bases, leaving 12 bases between the germline ends. Germline CDR1 reads SGHVS; CDR2 reads FQNEAQ. CDR3 coding DNA: TGTGCCAGCAGCTTGGGACTCACGAGCTCCTACGAGCAGTACTTC. As protein: CASSLGLTSSYEQYF.

The CDR3 is CASSYPTGTGELFF. CDR3 in DNA: TGTGCCAGCAGTTACCCGACTGGTACCGGGGAGCTGTTTTTT. The V call is TRBV6-5, the J call TRBJ2-2; no definite D call. The V and J ends lost 2 bases and 5 bases respectively, with 9 bases between them. CDR1 and CDR2 (germline): MNHEY, SVGAGI. The CDR3 totals 14 residues.

CDR3 nucleotides: TGCGCCAGCAGCCAAGATGGGGGGGGAAGGACAGATACGCAGTATTTT. This codes for CASSQDGGGRTDTQYF. The chain recombines TRBV4-3 with TRBJ2-3, with TRBD2 identical over 7 bases. Germline V gives CDR1 LGHNA, CDR2 YSLEER. Unmatched junction bases numbered 6, after V lost 0 bases and J lost 3 bases. The CDR3 sequence is 16 residues long.

This clonotype was found many times. This chain connects TRBV7-9 to TRBJ2-1; TRBD2 agrees at 7 bases. Germline V lookup: CDR1 SEHNR, CDR2 FQNEAQ (reference sequence). V shed 5 bases, J shed 5 bases, and the junction held 6 bases outside the gene matches. The CDR3 is 14 amino acids. CDR3 DNA sequence: TGTGCCAGCAGCCCGCCCCTAGCGGACAATGAGCAGTTCTTC. It yields the protein CASSPPLADNEQFF.

This clonotype was detected only a few times. The V and J genes are TRBV12-3 or TRBV12-4 and TRBJ2-2; weak D call: TRBD1 (6 bases). V shed 6 bases and J shed 4 bases, with 12 bases lying between them. This CDR3 has 14 amino acids. The DNA of the CDR3 is TGTGCCAGCAGAACATTACAGGGCACCGGGGAGCTGTTTTTT. Its protein is CASRTLQGTGELFF.

This chain joins TRBV9 and TRBJ2-2; tentative D call: TRBD2 (6 bases). Germline V gene data show CDR1 as SGDLS and CDR2 as YYNGEE. Trimming took off 3 bases at V and 2 bases at J, with 14 bases between the two ends. The CDR3 extends over 16 amino acids. CDR3 region: CASSAWEVENTGELFF. CDR3 DNA sequence: TGTGCCAGCAGCGCGTGGGAGGTGGAAAACACCGGGGAGCTGTTTTTT.

At least ten counts were recorded for this clonotype. The rearrangement links TRBV4-1 to TRBJ1-6, with TRBD1 matching 8 bases. Germline V CDR1 and CDR2: MGHRA, YSYEKL. V was clipped by 2 bases and J by 10 bases; unmatched bases: 7. The CDR3 covers 15 residues. The CDR3 bases are TGCGCCAGCAGCCAATGGGGCCAGGGGGCCTCACCCCTCCACTTT. This sequence encodes CASSQWGQGASPLHF.

In its sample, this clonotype was seen many times. At one boundary the junction diverges from the germline segment, which might be a read error. The chain joins TRBV4-1 to TRBJ2-5; a possible D gene is TRBD2 (5 bases). Germline V gives CDR1 MGHRA, CDR2 YSYEKL. This CDR3 contains 14 residues. The CDR3 DNA is TGCGCCAGCAGCCAAGATCGGGAAGAGAGAGGTTTTTTCTTC. Translated, it gives CASSQDREERGFFF.

The J gene is TRBJ1-1, the V gene TRBV7-2; D is unclear. Between the trimmed V and J ends, which lost 3 bases and 2 bases, there was a span of 10 bases. CDR1 is SGHTA, CDR2 FQGNSA, per germline. CDR3 length: 14 amino acids. The CDR3 bases are TGTGCCAGCAGCTTTTGGCGTGCAAACACTGAAGCTTTCTTT. Amino acids: CASSFWRANTEAFF. Complete variable domain (other parts from reference TRBV7-2 and TRBJ1-1): GAGVSQSPSNKVTEKGKDVELRCDPISGHTALYWYRQSLGQGLEFLIYFQGNSAPDKSGLPSDRFSAERTGGSVSTLTIQRTQQEDSAVYLCASSFWRANTEAFFGQGTRLTVV.

This rearrangement joins TRBV3-1 to TRBJ2-7, with D possibly being TRBD1 (5 bases). Germline CDR1 reads LGHDT; CDR2 reads YNNKEL (reference sequence). The CDR3 contains 12 residues. V dropped 1 base and J dropped 9 bases, with 10 bases sitting between them. Here the CDR3 DNA reads TGTGCCAGCAGCCAAGGGTTCACAGGGCAGTACTTC. It is translated as CASSQGFTGQYF.

This clonotype was counted a few times. The chain has TRBV20-1 and TRBJ2-5; either TRBD1 or TRBD2 may fit D (6 bases each). This CDR3 region has 13 residues. V was pared by 5 bases and J by 1 base, with 11 bases between. The V gene's germline CDR1 is DFQATT and CDR2 SNEGSKA (reference sequence). The CDR3 nucleotides read TGCAGTGCTGGAACGGGGGCCCAAGAGACCCAGTACTTC. Its translation: CSAGTGAQETQYF.

This clonotype is a singleton in its sample. The gene calls are TRBV5-1 and TRBJ2-1; tentative D call: TRBD1 (5 bases). Trimming pared 0 bases from V and 7 bases from J, leaving 14 bases between. This CDR3 contains 15 residues. Germline-derived CDR1 and CDR2 are SGHRS and YFSETQ. The CDR3, as DNA: TGCGCCAGCAGCTTGGATGGGCGCAGGGATAATGAGCAGTTCTTC. Protein: CASSLDGRRDNEQFF.

The chain carries TRBV24-1 and TRBJ1-2, with TRBD1 matching 7 bases. The germline CDR1 and CDR2 sequences are KGHDR and SFDVKD. Losses at the gene ends were 1 base for V and 7 bases for J; bases not matched to a gene: 17. The CDR3 contains 18 residues. The CDR3 here is CATSDFGPPRDRHSGYTF. The CDR3, as DNA: TGTGCCACCAGTGATTTTGGTCCACCCCGGGACAGACACTCTGGCTACACCTTC.

In this sample, this clonotype turned up many times. Mismatch with germline at one junction end may stem from a read error. V and J are TRBV7-9 and TRBJ2-1; tentative D call: TRBD2 (5 bases). This CDR3 has 13 residues. CDR1 is SEHNR and CDR2 is FQNEAQ in the germline V gene (reference sequence). As DNA, the CDR3 is TGTGCCAGCAGCCTAGCCTCGCACAATGAGCAGTTCTTC. Protein: CASSLASHNEQFF.

This clonotype has more than one count but fewer than ten. The rearrangement joins TRBV29-1 to TRBJ2-1, with unresolved D. Germline assignment: CDR1 SQVTM and CDR2 ANQGSEA. CDR3 length equals 14 residues. Trimming cost V 4 bases and J 5 bases, with 15 bases left between them. In nucleotides, the CDR3 is TGCAGCGTTGGGGCATTACATAGGGACAATGAGCAGTTCTTC. Protein: CSVGALHRDNEQFF.